Presented here are 19 T cell receptor beta chains from one specimen sequenced in a study of shared clonotypes between healthy human individuals. As defined, naive CD8 cells were CD45RO-negative and positively selected for CCR7, with terminally differentiated effector memory CD45RA+ cells excluded. The method was immunoSEQ multiplex PCR; TCRdb's version includes in-frame clones alone and lacks a portion of them. The sample records approximately 1.9 million clones, 90% to 95% being singletons. Sequenced: naive CD8+ T cells from PBMCs. The receptors shown here come from a man between 18 and 35 years old in good health. Some clones in this sample may be carry-over from other donors' samples.

The chain recombines TRBV9 with TRBJ2-1; D is unresolved. This CDR3 spans 17 amino acids. Trimming shortened V by 0 bases and J by 7 bases, and 20 bases separated the two germline ends. Germline V CDR1 and CDR2: SGDLS, YYNGEE. The CDR3 is CASSVASAVKEPNEQFF. CDR3 in DNA: TGTGCCAGCAGCGTAGCCAGTGCCGTAAAAGAGCCTAATGAGCAGTTCTTC. The full variable domain, its missing parts supplied by reference TRBV9 and TRBJ2-1, is DSGVTQTPKHLITATGQRVTLRCSPRSGDLSVYWYQQSLDQGLQFLIQYYNGEERAKGNILERFSAQQFPDLHSELNLSSLELGDSALYFCASSVASAVKEPNEQFFGPGTRLTVL.

V is TRBV6-5 and J is TRBJ2-1; TRBD2 agrees at 13 bases. Germline V gene sequence: CDR1 MNHEY, CDR2 SVGAGI. Trimming took 8 bases from V and 8 from J; bases not matched to a gene: 9. This CDR3 is 15 amino acids long. The CDR3 spells CASRKTSGRVHEQFF. The CDR3 coding sequence is TGTGCCAGCCGGAAAACTAGCGGGAGGGTTCATGAGCAGTTCTTC.

About this clone itself: The identical CDR3 is also encoded by other nucleotide sequences in the sample. The chain carries TRBV30 and TRBJ2-2; D is unclear. Per germline, CDR1 GTSNPN and CDR2 SVGIG (reference sequence). This CDR3 spans 12 amino acids. Trimming removed 2 bases at V and 4 bases at J, with 5 bases between. The chain's CDR3 is CAWSWGTGELFF. CDR3 bases: TGTGCCTGGAGTTGGGGCACCGGGGAGCTGTTTTTT.

V usage is TRBV7-2 and J usage is TRBJ1-5; no clear D gene. Trimming stripped 1 base from V and 0 bases from J, with 7 bases between. The CDR3 is 15 residues long. Germline V CDR1 and CDR2: SGHTA, FQGNSA. This CDR3 reads CASSLEGNSNQPQHF. The CDR3 coding sequence is TGTGCCAGCAGCTTAGAAGGGAATAGCAATCAGCCCCAGCATTTT.

The J gene is TRBJ2-1, the V gene TRBV27; D not certain. Germline V CDR1 and CDR2: MNHEY, SMNVEV (reference sequence). Trimming stripped 2 bases from V and 7 bases from J, with 12 bases between. The CDR3 covers 14 residues. The DNA of the CDR3 is TGTGCCAGCAGTTTAAAGGTCCTTGGGAATGAGCAGTTCTTC. This gives the protein CASSLKVLGNEQFF.

This clone was observed a handful of times. This chain links TRBV4-3 with TRBJ1-5; D is uncertain. V shed 1 base and J shed 1 base, with 5 bases lying between them. The germline V gene encodes CDR1 LGHNA and CDR2 YSLEER. The CDR3 has 14 residues. CDR3 residues: CASSQARSNQPQHF. The CDR3 nucleotides read TGCGCCAGCAGCCAAGCCCGGAGCAATCAGCCCCAGCATTTT.

This chain joins TRBV7-3 and TRBJ2-1; TRBD2 aligns across 8 bases. CDR1 is SGHTA and CDR2 is FQGTGA in the germline V gene. V lost 5 bases, J lost 6 bases, and 9 bases stayed unmatched. The CDR3 has 15 amino acids. The CDR3 nucleotides read TGTGCCAGCAGCCCAGCAGCGGGAGTTGGCAATGAGCAGTTCTTC. Translating it yields CASSPAAGVGNEQFF.

The J gene is TRBJ2-5, the V gene TRBV13, with 7 bases identical to TRBD2. V dropped 10 bases and J dropped 4; count of bases not matched to a gene: 9. Germline V CDR1 and CDR2: PRHDT, FYEKMQ (reference sequence). There are 13 residues in the CDR3. The CDR3 sequence: CATKGGRPETQYF. As DNA, the CDR3 is TGTGCCACAAAGGGAGGGCGTCCAGAGACCCAGTACTTC.

The V gene is TRBV7-6, the J gene TRBJ1-3, with 8 bases fitting TRBD1. J was trimmed by 0 bases and V by 4 bases; bases with no gene match: 14. Germline values: CDR1 SGHVS, CDR2 FNYEAQ. This CDR3 region has 19 residues. CDR3 in amino acids: CASSSREGQVILSGNTIYF. For the CDR3, the DNA is TGTGCCAGCAGCTCTCGGGAGGGACAGGTGATTCTCTCTGGAAACACCATATATTTT.

J is TRBJ2-7 and V is TRBV19; TRBD1 might be the D (5 bases). Germline CDR1 reads LNHDA; CDR2 reads SQIVND (reference sequence). Trimming took 3 bases from V and 0 from J, leaving 12 bases between them. CDR3 length: 15 residues. In DNA, the CDR3 is TGTGCCAGTAGTATGGGCCAGGGAAACTCCTACGAGCAGTACTTC. This encodes CASSMGQGNSYEQYF.

This rearrangement joins TRBV9 to TRBJ2-7; 8 bases align to TRBD1. The CDR3 runs 15 residues. Germline lookup yields CDR1 SGDLS and CDR2 YYNGEE. The junction had 10 bases not matched to a gene; V was cut back by 3 bases and J by 5 bases. The CDR3 region has the DNA TGTGCCAGCAGCGCTCAGGGGGCGAGGTCCAACGAGCAGTACTTC. Translating it yields CASSAQGARSNEQYF.

This chain links TRBV11-3 with TRBJ2-1, with TRBD2 as a possible D gene (5 bases). The CDR3 spans 15 residues. V was trimmed by 2 bases and J by 8 bases, leaving 16 bases between them. Germline CDR1 and CDR2: SGHNT and YENEEA. CDR3 loop: CASSLNSRASYEQFF. CDR3 nucleotide sequence: TGTGCCAGCAGCTTAAATAGTAGGGCTAGCTATGAGCAGTTCTTC.

This chain joins TRBV7-3 and TRBJ1-1, with D maybe TRBD1 (6 bases). The CDR3 is 20 residues long. Trimming cost V 5 bases and J 0 bases, with 28 bases left between them. From germline, CDR1 is SGHTA and CDR2 FQGTGA. CDR3 region: CASSPLSSLGGAGVNTEAFF. The DNA for the CDR3 is TGTGCCAGCAGCCCCCTCTCGAGTCTTGGTGGGGCAGGGGTGAACACTGAAGCTTTCTTT.

The CDR3 sequence: CASELPRVGRRGEQYF. The CDR3 nucleotides are TGCGCCAGCGAACTGCCCCGGGTGGGGCGACGTGGCGAGCAGTACTTC. V and J are TRBV5-1 and TRBJ2-7; the D gene is possibly TRBD1 (5 bases). The V gene's germline CDR1 is SGHRS and CDR2 YFSETQ. The CDR3 is made up of 16 amino acids. The germline V and J ends were trimmed by 7 bases and 6 bases, with 26 bases remaining between them.

The CDR3 DNA follows: TGTGCCAGCGCCTCTGGGGGGGCCGAGGTCAATCAGCCCCAGCATTTT. It specifies CASASGGAEVNQPQHF. V is TRBV7-2 and J is TRBJ1-5; D may be TRBD1 (6 bases). In germline, CDR1 is SGHTA, CDR2 FQGNSA. Trimming cost V 8 bases and J 3 bases, with 20 bases left between them. This CDR3 region has 16 residues.

This clone has only one observation. This sequence joins TRBV6-6 and TRBJ2-7; 8 positions agree with TRBD1. V was pared by 0 bases and J by 6 bases, with 7 bases of the junction left unmatched. Germline CDR1 and CDR2: MNHNY and SVGAGI (reference sequence). This CDR3 is 15 amino acids long. This chain's CDR3 is CASSYSWAGGGEQYF. CDR3 in DNA: TGTGCCAGCAGTTACTCCTGGGCAGGGGGCGGCGAGCAGTACTTC.

This rearrangement joins TRBV27 to TRBJ2-7; D gene unclear. The CDR3 extends over 14 amino acids. V was pared by 3 bases and J by 2 bases, with 11 bases between. The germline CDR1 and CDR2 sequences are MNHEY and SMNVEV (reference sequence). Written as DNA, the CDR3 is TGTGCCAGCAGTTTTCCTGGGCCGGCCTACGAGCAGTACTTC. Protein sequence: CASSFPGPAYEQYF.

The chain has TRBV7-9 and TRBJ2-7; 10 bases map to TRBD1. Germline values: CDR1 SEHNR, CDR2 FQNEAQ (reference sequence). The ends lost 1 base at V and 3 bases at J; junction bases unmatched: 3. The CDR3 extends over 15 amino acids. This CDR3 is CASSLVGTGDYEQYF. The CDR3 nucleotides are TGTGCCAGCAGCTTAGTCGGGACAGGGGACTACGAGCAGTACTTC.

This chain joins TRBV7-2 and TRBJ1-3; D ambiguous. The germline gives CDR1 SGHTA, CDR2 FQGNSA. The CDR3 loop spans 12 amino acids. V lost 5 bases, J lost 4 bases, and 6 bases lay in between. CDR3 region: CASSPEGNTIYF. The CDR3 bases are TGTGCCAGCAGCCCCGAGGGAAACACCATATATTTT.